This T cell receptor beta chain is from a study of blood T cells in healthy people across ages. Points from the study as a whole: Diversity estimated from one million T cells was considered an underestimate.

This CDR3 is built from 13 residues. Germline V gene lookup returns CDR1 SEHNR and CDR2 FQNEAQ (reference sequence). V lost 2 bases and J 1 base, leaving 5 bases between the germline ends. This clonotype was seen more than once but under ten times. Its antigen is not identified. Using a J-beta primer mix together with a sample-barcoded 5' primer, a second PCR was run for about 7 to 12 cycles. The authors tagged each cDNA molecule using a template-switch adaptor with 12 random nucleotides. In TCRdb, the 5' RACE reads were re-called with MiXCR into one record per CDR3 protein. The sample has 580,000 or so distinct CDR3 sequences; around 48% are singletons.

Source material: blood. The origin of this receptor is a man of 80 years or more in good health. The genes are TRBV7-9 and TRBJ1-2; no firm D call. The CDR3 here is CASSLPDNYGYTF. The CDR3 DNA sequence: TGTGCCAGCAGCTTACCGGATAACTATGGCTACACCTTC.